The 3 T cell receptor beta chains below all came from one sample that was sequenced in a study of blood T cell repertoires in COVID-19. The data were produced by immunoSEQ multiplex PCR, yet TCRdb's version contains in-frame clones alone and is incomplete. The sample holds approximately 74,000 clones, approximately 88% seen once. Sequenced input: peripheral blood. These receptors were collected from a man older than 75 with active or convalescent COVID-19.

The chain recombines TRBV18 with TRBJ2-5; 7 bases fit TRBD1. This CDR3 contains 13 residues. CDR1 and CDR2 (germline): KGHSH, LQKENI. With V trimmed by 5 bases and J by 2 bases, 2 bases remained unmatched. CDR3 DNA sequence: TGTGCCAGCTCAACGGGACAGCAAGAGACCCAGTACTTC. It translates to CASSTGQQETQYF.

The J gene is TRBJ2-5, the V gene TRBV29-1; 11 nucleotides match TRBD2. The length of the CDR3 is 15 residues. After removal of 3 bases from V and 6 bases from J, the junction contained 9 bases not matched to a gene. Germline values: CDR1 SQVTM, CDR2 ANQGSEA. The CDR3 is CSVEVLAGVLKTQYF. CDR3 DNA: TGCAGCGTTGAGGTACTAGCGGGGGTTCTGAAGACCCAGTACTTC.

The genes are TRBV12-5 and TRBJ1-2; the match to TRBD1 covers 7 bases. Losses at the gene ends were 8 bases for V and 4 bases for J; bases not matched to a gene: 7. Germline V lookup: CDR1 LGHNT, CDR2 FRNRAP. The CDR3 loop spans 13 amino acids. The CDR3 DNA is TGTGCTAGTAGTTCAGGGGGGAGCTATGGCTACACCTTC. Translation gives CASSSGGSYGYTF.